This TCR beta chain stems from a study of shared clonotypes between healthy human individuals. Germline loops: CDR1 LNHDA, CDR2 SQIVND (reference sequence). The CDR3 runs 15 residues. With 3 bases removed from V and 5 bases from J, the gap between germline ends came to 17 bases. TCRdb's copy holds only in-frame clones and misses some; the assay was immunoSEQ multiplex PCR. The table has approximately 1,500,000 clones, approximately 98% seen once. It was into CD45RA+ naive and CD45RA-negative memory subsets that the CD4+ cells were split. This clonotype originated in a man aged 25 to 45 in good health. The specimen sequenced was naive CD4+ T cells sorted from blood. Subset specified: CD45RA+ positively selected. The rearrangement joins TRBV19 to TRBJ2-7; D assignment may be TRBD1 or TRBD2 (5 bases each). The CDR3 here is CASSMLGAGPNEQYF. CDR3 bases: TGTGCCAGTAGTATGCTCGGGGCCGGTCCCAACGAGCAGTACTTC.